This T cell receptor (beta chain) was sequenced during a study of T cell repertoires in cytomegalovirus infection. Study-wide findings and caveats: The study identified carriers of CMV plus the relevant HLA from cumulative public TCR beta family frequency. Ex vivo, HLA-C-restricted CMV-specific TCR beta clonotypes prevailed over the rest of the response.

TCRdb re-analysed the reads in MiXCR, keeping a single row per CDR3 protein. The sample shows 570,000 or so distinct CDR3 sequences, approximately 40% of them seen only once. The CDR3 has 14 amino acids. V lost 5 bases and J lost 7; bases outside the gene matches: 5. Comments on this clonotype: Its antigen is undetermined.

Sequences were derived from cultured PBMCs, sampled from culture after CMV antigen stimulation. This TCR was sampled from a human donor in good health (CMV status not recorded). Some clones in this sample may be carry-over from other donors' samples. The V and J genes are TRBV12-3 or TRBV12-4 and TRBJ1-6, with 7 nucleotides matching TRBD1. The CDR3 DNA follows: TGTGCCAGCAGTCTAGACAGGGAAAATTCACCCCTCCACTTT. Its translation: CASSLDRENSPLHF.